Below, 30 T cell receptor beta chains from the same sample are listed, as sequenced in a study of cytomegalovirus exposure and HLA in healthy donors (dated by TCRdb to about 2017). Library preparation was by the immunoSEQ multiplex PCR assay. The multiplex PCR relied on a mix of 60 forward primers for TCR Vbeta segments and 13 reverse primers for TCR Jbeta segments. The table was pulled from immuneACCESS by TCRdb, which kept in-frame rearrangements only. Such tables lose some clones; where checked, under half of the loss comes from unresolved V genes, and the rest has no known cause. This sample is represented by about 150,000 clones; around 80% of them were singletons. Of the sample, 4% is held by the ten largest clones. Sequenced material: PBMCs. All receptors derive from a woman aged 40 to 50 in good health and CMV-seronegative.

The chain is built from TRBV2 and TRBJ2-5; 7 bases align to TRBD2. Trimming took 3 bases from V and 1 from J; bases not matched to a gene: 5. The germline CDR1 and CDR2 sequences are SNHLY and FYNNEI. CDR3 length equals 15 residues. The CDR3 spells CASSEIGTTQETQYF. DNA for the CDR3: TGTGCCAGCAGTGAGATCGGGACTACCCAAGAGACCCAGTACTTC.

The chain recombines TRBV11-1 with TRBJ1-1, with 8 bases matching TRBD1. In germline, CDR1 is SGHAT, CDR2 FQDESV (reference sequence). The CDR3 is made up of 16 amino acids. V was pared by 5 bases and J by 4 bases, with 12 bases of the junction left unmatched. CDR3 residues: CASSLRTGLGGTEAFF. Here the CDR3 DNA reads TGTGCCAGCAGCCTGCGGACAGGGCTGGGTGGCACTGAAGCTTTCTTT.

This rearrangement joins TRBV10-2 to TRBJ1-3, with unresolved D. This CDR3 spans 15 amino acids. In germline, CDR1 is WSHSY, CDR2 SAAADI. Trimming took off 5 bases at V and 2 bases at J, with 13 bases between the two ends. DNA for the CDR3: TGCGCCAGCAGTACCACTTTCTCCACTGGAAACACCATATATTTT. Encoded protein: CASSTTFSTGNTIYF.

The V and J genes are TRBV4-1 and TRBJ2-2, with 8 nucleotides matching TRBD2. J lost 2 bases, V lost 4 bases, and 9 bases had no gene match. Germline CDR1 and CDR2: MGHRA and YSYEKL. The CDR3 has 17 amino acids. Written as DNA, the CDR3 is TGCGCCAGCAGCCGGGACTCAGCGGGAGCTAACACCGGGGAGCTGTTTTTT. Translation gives CASSRDSAGANTGELFF.

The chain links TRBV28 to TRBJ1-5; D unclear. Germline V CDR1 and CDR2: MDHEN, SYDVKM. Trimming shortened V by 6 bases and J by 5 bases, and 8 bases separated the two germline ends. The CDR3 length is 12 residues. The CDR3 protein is CASREWDQPQHF. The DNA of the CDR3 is TGTGCCAGCAGGGAGTGGGATCAGCCCCAGCATTTT.

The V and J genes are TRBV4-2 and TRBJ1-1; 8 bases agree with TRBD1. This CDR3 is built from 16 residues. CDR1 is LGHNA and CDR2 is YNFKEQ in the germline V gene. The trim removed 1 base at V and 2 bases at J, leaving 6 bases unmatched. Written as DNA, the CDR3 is TGTGCCAGCAGCCAAGCCGGACAGGGTCTCAACACTGAAGCTTTCTTT. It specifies CASSQAGQGLNTEAFF.

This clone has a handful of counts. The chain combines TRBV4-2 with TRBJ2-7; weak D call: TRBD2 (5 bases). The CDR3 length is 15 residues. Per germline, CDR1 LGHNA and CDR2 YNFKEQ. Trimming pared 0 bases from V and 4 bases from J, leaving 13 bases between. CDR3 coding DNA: TGTGCCAGCAGCCAAGATTCGAGGGAAGGGTACGAGCAGTACTTC. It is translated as CASSQDSREGYEQYF.

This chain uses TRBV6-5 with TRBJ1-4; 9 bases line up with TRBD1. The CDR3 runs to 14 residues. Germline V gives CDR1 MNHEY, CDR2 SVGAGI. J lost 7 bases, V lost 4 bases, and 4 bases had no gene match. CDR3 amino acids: CASSLRDRAEKLFF. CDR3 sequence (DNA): TGTGCCAGCAGTTTACGGGACAGGGCTGAAAAACTGTTTTTT.

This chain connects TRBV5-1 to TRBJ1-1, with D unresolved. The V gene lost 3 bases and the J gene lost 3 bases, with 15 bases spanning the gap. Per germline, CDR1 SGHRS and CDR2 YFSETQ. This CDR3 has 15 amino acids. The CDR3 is CASSSILAGDTEAFF. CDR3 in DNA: TGCGCCAGCAGCTCTATCCTAGCCGGTGACACTGAAGCTTTCTTT.

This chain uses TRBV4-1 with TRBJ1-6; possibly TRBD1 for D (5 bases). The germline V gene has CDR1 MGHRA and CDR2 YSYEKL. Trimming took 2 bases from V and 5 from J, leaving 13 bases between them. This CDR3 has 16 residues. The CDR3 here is CASSQFQGGNNSPLHF. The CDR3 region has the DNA TGCGCCAGCAGCCAATTCCAGGGAGGAAATAATTCACCCCTCCACTTT.

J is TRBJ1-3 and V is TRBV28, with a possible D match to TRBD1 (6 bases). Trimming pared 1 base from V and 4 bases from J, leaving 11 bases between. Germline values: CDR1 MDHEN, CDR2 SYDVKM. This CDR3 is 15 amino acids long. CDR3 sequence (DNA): TGTGCCAGCAGTTTATCCCCAGGGGAAGGAAACACCATATATTTT. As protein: CASSLSPGEGNTIYF.

The CDR3 reads CASSVEDSSEAFF. CDR3 coding DNA: TGTGCCAGCAGCGTAGAAGATTCGAGTGAAGCTTTCTTT. This chain joins TRBV9 and TRBJ1-1; D is uncertain. The CDR3 has 13 amino acids. CDR1 is SGDLS and CDR2 is YYNGEE in the germline V gene. The V gene lost 0 bases and the J gene lost 7 bases, with 10 bases spanning the gap.

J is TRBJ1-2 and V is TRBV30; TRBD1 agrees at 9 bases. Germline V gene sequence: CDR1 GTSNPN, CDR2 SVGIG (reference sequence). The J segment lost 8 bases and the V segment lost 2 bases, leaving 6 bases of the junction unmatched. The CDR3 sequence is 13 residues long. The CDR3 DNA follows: TGTGCCTGGAGTCCACAGGGGGCGGGGGGCTACACCTTC. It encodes CAWSPQGAGGYTF.

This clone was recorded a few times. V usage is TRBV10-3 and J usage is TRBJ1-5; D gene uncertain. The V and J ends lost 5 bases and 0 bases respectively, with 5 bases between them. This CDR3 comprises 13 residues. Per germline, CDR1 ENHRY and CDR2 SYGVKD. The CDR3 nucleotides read TGTGCCATCAGTACAGATAGCAATCAGCCCCAGCATTTT. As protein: CAISTDSNQPQHF.

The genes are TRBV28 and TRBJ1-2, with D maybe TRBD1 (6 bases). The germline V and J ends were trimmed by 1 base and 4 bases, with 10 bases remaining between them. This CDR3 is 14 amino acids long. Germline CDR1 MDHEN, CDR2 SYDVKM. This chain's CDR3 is CASSLSTGLYGYTF. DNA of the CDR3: TGTGCCAGCAGTTTATCGACAGGCCTCTATGGCTACACCTTC.

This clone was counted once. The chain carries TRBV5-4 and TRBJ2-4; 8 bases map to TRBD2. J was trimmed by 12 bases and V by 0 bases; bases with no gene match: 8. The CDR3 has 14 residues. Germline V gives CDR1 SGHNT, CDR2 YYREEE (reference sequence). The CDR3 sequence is CASSLGGGNGGQYF. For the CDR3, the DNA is TGTGCCAGCAGCTTGGGCGGGGGGAATGGAGGTCAGTACTTC.

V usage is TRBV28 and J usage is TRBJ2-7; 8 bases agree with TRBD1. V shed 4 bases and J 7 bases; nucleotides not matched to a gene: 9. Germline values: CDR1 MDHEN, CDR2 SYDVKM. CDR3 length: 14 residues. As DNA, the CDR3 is TGTGCCAGCAGTTCTTCAGGACAGGGTGCAGAGCAGTACTTC. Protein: CASSSSGQGAEQYF. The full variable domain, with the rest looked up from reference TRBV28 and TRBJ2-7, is DVKVTQSSRYLVKRTGEKVFLECVQDMDHENMFWYRQDPGLGLRLIYFSYDVKMKEKGDIPEGYSVSREKKERFSLILESASTNQTSMYLCASSSSGQGAEQYFGPGTRLTVT.

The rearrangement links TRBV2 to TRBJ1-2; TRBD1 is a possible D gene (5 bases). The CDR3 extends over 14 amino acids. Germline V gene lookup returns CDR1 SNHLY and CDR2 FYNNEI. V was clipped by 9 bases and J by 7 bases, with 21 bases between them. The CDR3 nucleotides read TGTGCCAGTCTCCCAGGGCCCAGAAAGAGTGGCTACACCTTC. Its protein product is CASLPGPRKSGYTF.

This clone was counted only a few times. The CDR3: CASSTQEYGYTF. CDR3 bases: TGTGCCAGCAGTACACAGGAATATGGCTACACCTTC. V and J are TRBV6-6 and TRBJ1-2; tentatively, D is TRBD1 (5 bases). This CDR3 is built from 12 residues. Trimming cost V 5 bases and J 5 bases, with 9 bases left between them. CDR1 and CDR2 (germline): MNHNY, SVGAGI (reference sequence).

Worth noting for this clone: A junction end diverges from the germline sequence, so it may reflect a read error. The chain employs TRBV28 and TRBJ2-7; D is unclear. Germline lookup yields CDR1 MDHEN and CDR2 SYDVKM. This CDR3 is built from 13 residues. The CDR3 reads CASSFPPSYGQYF. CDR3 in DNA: TGTGCCAGCAGTTTTCCCCCGAGCTACGGGCAGTACTTC.

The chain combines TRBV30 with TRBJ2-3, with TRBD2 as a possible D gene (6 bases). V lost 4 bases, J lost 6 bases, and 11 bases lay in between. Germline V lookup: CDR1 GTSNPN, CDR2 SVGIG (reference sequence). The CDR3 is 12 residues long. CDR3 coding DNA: TGTGCCTGGACCCCAGGGACTGATACGCAGTATTTT. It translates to CAWTPGTDTQYF.

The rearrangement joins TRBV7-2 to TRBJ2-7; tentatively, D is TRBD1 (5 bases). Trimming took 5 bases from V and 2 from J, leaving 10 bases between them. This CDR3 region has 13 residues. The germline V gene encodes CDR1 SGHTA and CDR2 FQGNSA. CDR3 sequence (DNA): TGTGCCAGCAGCCGTGTGACAGCCTACGAGCAGTACTTC. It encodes CASSRVTAYEQYF.

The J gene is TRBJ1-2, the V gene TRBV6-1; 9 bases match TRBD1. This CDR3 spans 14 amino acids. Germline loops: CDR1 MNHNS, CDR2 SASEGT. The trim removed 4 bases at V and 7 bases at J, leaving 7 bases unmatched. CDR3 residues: CASSADRGITGYTF. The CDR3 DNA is TGTGCCAGCAGTGCGGACAGGGGTATCACTGGCTACACCTTC.

CDR3: CASTGTAWGETQYF. CDR3 DNA: TGCGCCAGCACGGGGACAGCATGGGGAGAGACCCAGTACTTC. The gene calls are TRBV5-1 and TRBJ2-5; 7 positions agree with TRBD1. CDR3 size: 14 residues. Germline CDR1 reads SGHRS; CDR2 reads YFSETQ. Losses at the gene ends were 6 bases for V and 4 bases for J; bases not matched to a gene: 9.

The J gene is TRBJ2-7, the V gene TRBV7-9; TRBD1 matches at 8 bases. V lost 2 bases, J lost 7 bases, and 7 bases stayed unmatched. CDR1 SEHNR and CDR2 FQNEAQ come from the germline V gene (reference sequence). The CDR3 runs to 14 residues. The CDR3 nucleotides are TGTGCCAGCAGCTTACTGACAGGGGTAGGAGAGCAGTACTTC. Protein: CASSLLTGVGEQYF.

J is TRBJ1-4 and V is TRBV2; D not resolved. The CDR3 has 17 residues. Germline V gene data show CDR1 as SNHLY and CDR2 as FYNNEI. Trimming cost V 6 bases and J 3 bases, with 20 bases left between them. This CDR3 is CASRVWQQVGPNEKLFF. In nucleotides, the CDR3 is TGTGCCAGCAGAGTCTGGCAGCAAGTTGGGCCTAATGAAAAACTGTTTTTT.

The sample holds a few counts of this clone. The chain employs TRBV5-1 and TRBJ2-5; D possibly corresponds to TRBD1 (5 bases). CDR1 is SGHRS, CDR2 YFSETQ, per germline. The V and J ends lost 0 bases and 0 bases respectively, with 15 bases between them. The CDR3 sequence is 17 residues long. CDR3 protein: CASSLVGRASHQETQYF. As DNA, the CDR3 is TGCGCCAGCAGCTTGGTCGGCAGGGCGAGCCACCAAGAGACCCAGTACTTC.

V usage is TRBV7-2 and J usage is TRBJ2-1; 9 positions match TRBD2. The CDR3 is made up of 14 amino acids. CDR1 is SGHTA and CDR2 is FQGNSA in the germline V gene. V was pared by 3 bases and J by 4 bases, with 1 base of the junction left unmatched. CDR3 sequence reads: CASSFGLAYNEQFF. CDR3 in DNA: TGTGCCAGCAGCTTCGGACTAGCGTACAATGAGCAGTTCTTC.

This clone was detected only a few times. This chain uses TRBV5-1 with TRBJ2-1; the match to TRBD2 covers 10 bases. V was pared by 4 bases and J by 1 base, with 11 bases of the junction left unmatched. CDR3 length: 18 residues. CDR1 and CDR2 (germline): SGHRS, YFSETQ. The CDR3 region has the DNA TGCGCCAGCAGCACAAAAATAGCTAGCGGGGGTTCCTACAATGAGCAGTTCTTC. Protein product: CASSTKIASGGSYNEQFF.

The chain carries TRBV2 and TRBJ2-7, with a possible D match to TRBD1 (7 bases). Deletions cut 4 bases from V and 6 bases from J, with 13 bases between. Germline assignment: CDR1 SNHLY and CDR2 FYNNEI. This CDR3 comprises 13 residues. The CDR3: CASSGRGLTEQYF. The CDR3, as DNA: TGTGCCAGCAGTGGGAGGGGGCTTACCGAGCAGTACTTC. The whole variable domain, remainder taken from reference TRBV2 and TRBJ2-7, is EPEVTQTPSHQVTQMGQEVILRCVPISNHLYFYWYRQILGQKVEFLVSFYNNEISEKSEIFDDQFSVERPDGSNFTLKIRSTKLEDSAMYFCASSGRGLTEQYFGPGTRLTVT.